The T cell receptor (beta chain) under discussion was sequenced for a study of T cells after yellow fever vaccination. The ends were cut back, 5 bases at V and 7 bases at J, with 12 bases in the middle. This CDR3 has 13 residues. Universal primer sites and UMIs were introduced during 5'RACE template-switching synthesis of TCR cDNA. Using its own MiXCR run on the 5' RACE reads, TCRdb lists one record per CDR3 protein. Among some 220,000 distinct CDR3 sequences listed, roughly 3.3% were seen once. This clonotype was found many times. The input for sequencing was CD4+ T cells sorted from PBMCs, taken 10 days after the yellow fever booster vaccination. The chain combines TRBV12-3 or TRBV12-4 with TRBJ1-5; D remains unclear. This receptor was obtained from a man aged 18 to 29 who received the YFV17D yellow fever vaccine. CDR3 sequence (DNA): TGTGCCAGCAGTGGCAGCGTCGGGCAGCCCCAGCATTTT. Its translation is CASSGSVGQPQHF.